This T cell receptor (beta chain) is drawn from a study of beta chain features in type 1 diabetes. Study-level information: Age, gender, cell numbers and subset yield matched between patients and controls. In all, some 110 million sorted cells from all samples were analyzed.

Study results and limitations: Sequencing the cDNA could make cells with high TCR expression show up more than they should. TCRB CDR3s from Type 1 diabetes patients were moderately but significantly shorter in all four CD4+ subsets.

In the case of this clone: Its target is not known.

The CDR3 runs to 12 residues. The germline V gene encodes CDR1 SGHTA and CDR2 FQGNSA. The V end was cut by 5 bases, the J end by 6 bases, with 10 bases between. Reverse transcription of all isolated RNA meant that expressed TCRB transcripts were sequenced. Sequenced by immunoSEQ multiplex PCR; TCRdb stores in-frame clones only, minus some. The table shows 500,000 to 650,000 clones, with around an eighth occurring only once. Sequencing used naive CD4+ T cells from blood. V is TRBV7-2 and J is TRBJ1-2, with D hard to call. This TCR was recovered from a man aged 25 to 45 with type 1 diabetes. The CDR3 spells CASSEHRDGYTF. CDR3 DNA: TGTGCCAGCAGCGAGCATCGTGATGGCTACACCTTC. Together with reference TRBV7-2 and TRBJ1-2, the CDR3 gives the full variable domain: GAGVSQSPSNKVTEKGKDVELRCDPISGHTALYWYRQSLGQGLEFLIYFQGNSAPDKSGLPSDRFSAERTGGSVSTLTIQRTQQEDSAVYLCASSEHRDGYTFGSGTRLTVV.